Below are 20 T cell receptor beta chains sequenced from a single sample in a study of shared clonotypes between healthy human individuals. CD45RO-negative, CCR7-selected cells formed the naive CD8 fraction, which excluded terminally differentiated effector memory CD45RA+ cells. Sequencing was performed with immunoSEQ multiplex PCR; in TCRdb, only in-frame clones are kept and a portion is missing. The repertoire consists of millions of clones, with less than 95% occurring once and the leading ten covering 0.85% to 1.2%. Sequenced: naive CD8+ T cells sorted from blood. The source is a man between 18 and 35 years old in good health.

This sequence joins TRBV2 and TRBJ1-5; D possibly corresponds to TRBD1 (5 bases). V was shortened by 5 bases and J by 3 bases, with 14 bases between the two germline ends. The CDR3 has 15 amino acids. In germline, CDR1 is SNHLY, CDR2 FYNNEI. CDR3 DNA: TGTGCCAGCAGTCTCGCTACAGGTGACAATCAGCCCCAGCATTTT. Amino acid sequence: CASSLATGDNQPQHF. The full variable domain, completed using reference TRBV2 and TRBJ1-5, is EPEVTQTPSHQVTQMGQEVILRCVPISNHLYFYWYRQILGQKVEFLVSFYNNEISEKSEIFDDQFSVERPDGSNFTLKIRSTKLEDSAMYFCASSLATGDNQPQHFGDGTRLSIL.

The CDR3 reads CASSLMSGASTDTQYF. The CDR3 DNA follows: TGTGCCAGCAGCTTAATGAGCGGAGCCAGCACAGATACGCAGTATTTT. This chain uses TRBV7-3 with TRBJ2-3; D perhaps matches TRBD2 (5 bases). The germline CDR1 and CDR2 sequences are SGHTA and FQGTGA. Trimming shortened V by 1 base and J by 0 bases, and 11 bases separated the two germline ends. CDR3 length: 16 residues. The whole variable domain, remainder taken from reference TRBV7-3 and TRBJ2-3, is GAGVSQTPSNKVTEKGKYVELRCDPISGHTALYWYRQSLGQGPEFLIYFQGTGAADDSGLPNDRFFAVRPEGSVSTLKIQRTERGDSAVYLCASSLMSGASTDTQYFGPGTRLTVL.

The rearrangement links TRBV27 to TRBJ2-1, with 11 bases lining up with TRBD2. The CDR3 has 15 amino acids. CDR1 is MNHEY and CDR2 is SMNVEV in the germline V gene (reference sequence). Trimming cost V 8 bases and J 3 bases; bases outside gene matches: 6. The CDR3 DNA reads as TGTGCCAGCGTTCCCGGGACTAGCGGCTACAATGAGCAGTTCTTC. Its protein product is CASVPGTSGYNEQFF.

The chain couples TRBV7-8 to TRBJ2-1; D may correspond to TRBD1 or TRBD2 (6 bases each). The CDR3 consists of 17 residues. In germline, CDR1 is SGHVS, CDR2 FQNEAQ. Trimming left V 2 bases short and J 2 bases short, with 16 bases between. CDR3 amino acids: CASSLTYGGETYNEQFF. The DNA of the CDR3 is TGTGCCAGCAGCTTAACATACGGGGGCGAAACCTACAATGAGCAGTTCTTC.

The V gene is TRBV6-5, the J gene TRBJ2-7; D may be TRBD1 (6 bases). Germline CDR1 and CDR2: MNHEY and SVGAGI. The CDR3 is made up of 14 amino acids. With 2 bases removed from V and 3 bases from J, the gap between germline ends came to 11 bases. The chain's CDR3 is CASSYGQPGYEQYF. In nucleotides, the CDR3 is TGTGCCAGCAGTTACGGACAGCCTGGCTACGAGCAGTACTTC.

The chain joins TRBV7-9 to TRBJ1-2, with D hard to call. V was trimmed by 5 bases and J by 3 bases, leaving 19 bases between them. Looked up from germline, CDR1 is SEHNR and CDR2 is FQNEAQ (reference sequence). The CDR3 length is 16 residues. CDR3 loop: CASSLSGAEIYYGYTF. For the CDR3, the DNA is TGTGCCAGCAGCCTCTCGGGAGCCGAGATATACTATGGCTACACCTTC.

This rearrangement joins TRBV25-1 to TRBJ1-5; the D is unclear. CDR3 size: 15 residues. The germline V gene encodes CDR1 MGHDK and CDR2 SYGVNS. Trimming left V 1 base short and J 4 bases short, with 11 bases between. The chain's CDR3 is CASSESSGLNQPQHF. CDR3 bases: TGTGCCAGCAGTGAATCGTCGGGGTTAAATCAGCCCCAGCATTTT.

This chain uses TRBV19 with TRBJ1-1; tentative D call: TRBD1 (5 bases). Trimming took off 0 bases at V and 1 base at J, with 9 bases between the two ends. This CDR3 has 15 residues. Germline CDR1 is LNHDA and CDR2 is SQIVND (reference sequence). This CDR3 is CASSIDQGSNTEAFF. In nucleotides, the CDR3 is TGTGCCAGTAGTATAGATCAGGGTTCGAACACTGAAGCTTTCTTT.

The chain carries TRBV16 and TRBJ2-7; no clear D gene. V lost 3 bases and J lost 1, with 7 bases in between. The V gene's germline CDR1 is KGHSY and CDR2 FQNENV. This CDR3 has 13 amino acids. The CDR3 sequence is CASSHKFSYEQYF. Written as DNA, the CDR3 is TGTGCCAGCAGCCACAAATTTTCCTACGAGCAGTACTTC.

The genes are TRBV6-1 and TRBJ1-5; possibly TRBD1 for D (5 bases). Germline-derived CDR1 and CDR2 are MNHNS and SASEGT. V was shortened by 3 bases and J by 7 bases, with 10 bases between the two germline ends. The CDR3 covers 13 residues. The CDR3 nucleotides read TGTGCCAGCAGTGACGGTTGGGGGCAGCCCCAGCATTTT. Translation gives CASSDGWGQPQHF.

The V gene is TRBV27, the J gene TRBJ2-7; D is uncertain. The CDR3 contains 13 residues. Trimming cost V 5 bases and J 2 bases, with 10 bases left between them. CDR1 MNHEY and CDR2 SMNVEV come from the germline V gene (reference sequence). This CDR3 reads CASSPYNAYEQYF. In nucleotides, the CDR3 is TGTGCCAGCAGTCCCTATAACGCCTACGAGCAGTACTTC.

The CDR3 region is CASSLEGLAGVYEQYF. The CDR3 DNA is TGTGCCAGCAGCTTAGAGGGGCTAGCGGGAGTTTACGAGCAGTACTTC. The chain recombines TRBV7-6 with TRBJ2-7; TRBD2 agrees at 10 bases. V dropped 1 base and J dropped 4; count of bases not matched to a gene: 7. Germline loops: CDR1 SGHVS, CDR2 FNYEAQ. There are 16 residues in the CDR3.

This clone was found once. The rearrangement uses TRBV9 and TRBJ2-2; weak D call: TRBD2 (5 bases). The CDR3 covers 17 residues. The germline CDR1 and CDR2 sequences are SGDLS and YYNGEE. Trimming shortened V by 6 bases and J by 2 bases, and 20 bases separated the two germline ends. CDR3 DNA sequence: TGTGCCAGCACGGGAAACCTCTATAAACCCAACACCGGGGAGCTGTTTTTT. Amino acid sequence: CASTGNLYKPNTGELFF.

Notes on this clone: Other nucleotide sequences from this sample produce the same CDR3. The chain joins TRBV14 to TRBJ2-7; 9 bases agree with TRBD2. CDR3 length: 14 residues. Trimming cost V 3 bases and J 2 bases; bases outside gene matches: 2. Per the germline V gene, CDR1 is SGHDN and CDR2 is FVKESK. The CDR3: CASSQVAGAYEQYF. CDR3 in DNA: TGTGCCAGCAGCCAGGTAGCGGGGGCCTACGAGCAGTACTTC.

The V and J genes are TRBV27 and TRBJ1-6; D gene uncertain. Germline CDR1 is MNHEY and CDR2 is SMNVEV (reference sequence). V lost 7 bases to trimming and J lost 7 bases, with 14 bases between them. The CDR3 has 14 amino acids. The CDR3 DNA is TGTGCCAGCATGGCGTATCCGTACAATTCACCCCTCCACTTT. It yields the protein CASMAYPYNSPLHF.

V is TRBV6-6 and J is TRBJ2-3, with TRBD2 matching over 11 bases. Germline lookup yields CDR1 MNHNY and CDR2 SVGAGI (reference sequence). Unmatched junction bases numbered 7, after V lost 4 bases and J lost 4 bases. CDR3 length equals 16 residues. Here the CDR3 reads CASSSLLAGVSDTQYF. The CDR3 DNA reads TGTGCCAGCAGTTCCCTACTAGCGGGGGTGTCAGATACGCAGTATTTT.

Note on this clone: Distinct nucleotide sequences in the sample also encode this CDR3. The V call is TRBV6-5, the J call TRBJ2-2; D may be TRBD1 (7 bases). CDR1 is MNHEY and CDR2 is SVGAGI in the germline V gene. V lost 5 bases to trimming and J lost 7 bases, with 8 bases between them. The CDR3 consists of 12 residues. The CDR3 DNA is TGTGCCAGCAGTCAGGGGGGCGGGGAGCTGTTTTTT. This gives the protein CASSQGGGELFF.

This clone appeared once. This chain links TRBV7-9 with TRBJ2-1; 10 nucleotides align to TRBD1. The germline gives CDR1 SEHNR, CDR2 FQNEAQ (reference sequence). V was clipped by 1 base and J by 5 bases; unmatched bases: 5. CDR3 length equals 16 residues. This chain's CDR3 is CASSLGTGGLDNEQFF. CDR3 bases: TGTGCCAGCAGCTTAGGGACAGGGGGTTTGGACAATGAGCAGTTCTTC.

This clone occurred once. The chain joins TRBV7-8 to TRBJ1-2; the D gene is possibly TRBD1 (5 bases). Germline-derived CDR1 and CDR2 are SGHVS and FQNEAQ. V was shortened by 3 bases and J by 0 bases, with 11 bases between the two germline ends. This CDR3 has 15 residues. DNA of the CDR3: TGTGCCAGCAGCTTGGGACCGACCCCTAACTATGGCTACACCTTC. Translating gives CASSLGPTPNYGYTF.

This clone was counted only a few times. The CDR3 DNA follows: TGCGCCAGCACTGGCGGGCGTGGGGGCGATGAGCAGTTCTTC. This translates into CASTGGRGGDEQFF. The chain has TRBV4-1 and TRBJ2-1, with a tentative D call TRBD1 (6 bases). Trimming pared 7 bases from V and 8 bases from J, leaving 18 bases between. The CDR3 is made up of 14 amino acids. Germline loops: CDR1 MGHRA, CDR2 YSYEKL.